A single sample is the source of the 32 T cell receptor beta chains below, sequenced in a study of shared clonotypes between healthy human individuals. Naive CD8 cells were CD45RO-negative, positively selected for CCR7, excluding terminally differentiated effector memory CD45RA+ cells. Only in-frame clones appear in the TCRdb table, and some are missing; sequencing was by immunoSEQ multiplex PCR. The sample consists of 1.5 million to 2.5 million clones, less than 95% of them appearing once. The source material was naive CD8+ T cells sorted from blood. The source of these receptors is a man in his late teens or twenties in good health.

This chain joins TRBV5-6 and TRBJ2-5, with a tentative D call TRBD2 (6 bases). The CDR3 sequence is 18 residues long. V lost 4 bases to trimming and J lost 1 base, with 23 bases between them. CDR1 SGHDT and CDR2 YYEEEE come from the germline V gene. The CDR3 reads CASSPRWPKRAVQETQYF. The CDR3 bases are TGTGCCAGCAGCCCGCGGTGGCCCAAGCGGGCGGTCCAAGAGACCCAGTACTTC.

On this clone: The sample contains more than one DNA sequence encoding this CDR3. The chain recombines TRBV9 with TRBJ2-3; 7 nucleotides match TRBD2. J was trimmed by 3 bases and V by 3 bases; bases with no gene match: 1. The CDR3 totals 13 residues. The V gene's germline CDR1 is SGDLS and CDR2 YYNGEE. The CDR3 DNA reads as TGTGCCAGCAGCGGCGGGGGTACAGATACGCAGTATTTT. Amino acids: CASSGGGTDTQYF.

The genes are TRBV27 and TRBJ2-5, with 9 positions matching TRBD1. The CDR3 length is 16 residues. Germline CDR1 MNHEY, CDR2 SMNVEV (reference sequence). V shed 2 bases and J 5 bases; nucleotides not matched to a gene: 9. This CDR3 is CASSLLTGTGPETQYF. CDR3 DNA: TGTGCCAGCAGTTTACTCACCGGGACAGGGCCGGAGACCCAGTACTTC.

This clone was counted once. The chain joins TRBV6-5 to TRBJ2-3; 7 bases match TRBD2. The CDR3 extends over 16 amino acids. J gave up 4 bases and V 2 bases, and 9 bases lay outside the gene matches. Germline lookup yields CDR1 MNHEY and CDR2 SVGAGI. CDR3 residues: CASSYRTSAGADTQYF. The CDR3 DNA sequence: TGTGCCAGCAGTTACCGGACCTCCGCGGGGGCAGATACGCAGTATTTT.

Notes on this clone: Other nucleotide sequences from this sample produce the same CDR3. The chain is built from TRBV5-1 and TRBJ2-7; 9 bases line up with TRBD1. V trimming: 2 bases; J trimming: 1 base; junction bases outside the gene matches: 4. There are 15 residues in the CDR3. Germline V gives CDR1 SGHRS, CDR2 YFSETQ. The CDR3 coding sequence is TGCGCCAGCAGCTTTCGGACAGGGGATTCCTACGAGCAGTACTTC. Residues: CASSFRTGDSYEQYF.

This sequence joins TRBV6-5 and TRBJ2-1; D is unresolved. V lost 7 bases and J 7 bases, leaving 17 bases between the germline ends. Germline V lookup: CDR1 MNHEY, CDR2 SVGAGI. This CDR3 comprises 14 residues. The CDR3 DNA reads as TGTGCCAGCACCCTAATCGGGTCAGCGAATGAGCAGTTCTTC. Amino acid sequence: CASTLIGSANEQFF.

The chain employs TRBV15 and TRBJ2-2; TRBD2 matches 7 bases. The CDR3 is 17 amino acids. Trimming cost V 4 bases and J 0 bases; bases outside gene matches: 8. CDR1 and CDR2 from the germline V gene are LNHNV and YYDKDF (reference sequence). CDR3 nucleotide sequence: TGTGCCACCAGCAAAGGGAAAGCGGGGACGAACACCGGGGAGCTGTTTTTT. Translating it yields CATSKGKAGTNTGELFF.

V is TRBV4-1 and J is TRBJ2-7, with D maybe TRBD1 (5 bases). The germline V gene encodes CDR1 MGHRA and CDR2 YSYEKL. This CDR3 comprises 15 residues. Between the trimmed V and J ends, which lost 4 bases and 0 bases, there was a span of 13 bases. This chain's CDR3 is CASSLQAADSYEQYF. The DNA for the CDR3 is TGCGCCAGCAGCCTACAGGCAGCCGACTCCTACGAGCAGTACTTC.

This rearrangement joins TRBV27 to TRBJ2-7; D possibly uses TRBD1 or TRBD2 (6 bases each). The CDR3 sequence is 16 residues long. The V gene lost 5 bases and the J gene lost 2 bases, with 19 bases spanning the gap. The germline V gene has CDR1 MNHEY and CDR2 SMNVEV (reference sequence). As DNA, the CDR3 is TGTGCCAGCAGTCCCTCATGGGGGGCCCACCCCTACGAGCAGTACTTC. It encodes CASSPSWGAHPYEQYF.

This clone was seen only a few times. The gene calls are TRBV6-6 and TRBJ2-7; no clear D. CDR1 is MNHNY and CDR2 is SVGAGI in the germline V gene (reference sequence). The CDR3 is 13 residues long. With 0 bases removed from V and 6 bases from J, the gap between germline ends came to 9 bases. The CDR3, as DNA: TGTGCCAGCAGTTACTCATTAGTATCCGAGCAGTACTTC. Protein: CASSYSLVSEQYF.

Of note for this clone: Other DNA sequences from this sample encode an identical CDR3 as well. CDR3 protein: CASSQAGLLNTGELFF. DNA for the CDR3: TGCGCCAGCAGCCAAGCGGGCTTATTGAACACCGGGGAGCTGTTTTTT. The V and J genes are TRBV4-1 and TRBJ2-2; D unclear. The CDR3 is 16 amino acids. V was shortened by 1 base and J by 1 base, with 10 bases between the two germline ends. Germline assignment: CDR1 MGHRA and CDR2 YSYEKL.

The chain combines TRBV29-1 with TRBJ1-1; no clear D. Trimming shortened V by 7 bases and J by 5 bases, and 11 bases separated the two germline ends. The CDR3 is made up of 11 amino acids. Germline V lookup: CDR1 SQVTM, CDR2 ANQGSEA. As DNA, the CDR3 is TGCAGCGCCTTCGCAGGTACTGAAGCTTTCTTT. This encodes CSAFAGTEAFF.

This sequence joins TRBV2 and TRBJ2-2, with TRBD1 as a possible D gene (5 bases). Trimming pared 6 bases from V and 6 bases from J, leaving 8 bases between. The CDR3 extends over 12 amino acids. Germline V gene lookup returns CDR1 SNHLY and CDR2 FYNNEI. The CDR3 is CASRDNAGELFF. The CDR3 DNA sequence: TGTGCCAGCAGGGACAATGCCGGGGAGCTGTTTTTT.

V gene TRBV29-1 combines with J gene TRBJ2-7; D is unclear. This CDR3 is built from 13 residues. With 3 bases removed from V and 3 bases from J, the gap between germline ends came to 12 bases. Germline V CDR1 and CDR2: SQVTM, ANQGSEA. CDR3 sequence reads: CSVEASSSYEQYF. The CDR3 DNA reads TGCAGCGTTGAGGCTAGTTCTAGCTACGAGCAGTACTTC.

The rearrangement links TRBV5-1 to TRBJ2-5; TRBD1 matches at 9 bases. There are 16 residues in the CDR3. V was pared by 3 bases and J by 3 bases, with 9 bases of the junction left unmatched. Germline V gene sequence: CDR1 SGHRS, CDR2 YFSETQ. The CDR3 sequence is CASSWDNRGLEETQYF. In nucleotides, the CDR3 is TGCGCCAGCAGCTGGGACAACAGGGGGCTTGAAGAGACCCAGTACTTC. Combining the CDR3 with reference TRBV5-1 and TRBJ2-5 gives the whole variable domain KAGVTQTPRYLIKTRGQQVTLSCSPISGHRSVSWYQQTPGQGLQFLFEYFSETQRNKGNFPGRFSGRQFSNSRSEMNVSTLELGDSALYLCASSWDNRGLEETQYFGPGTRLLVL.

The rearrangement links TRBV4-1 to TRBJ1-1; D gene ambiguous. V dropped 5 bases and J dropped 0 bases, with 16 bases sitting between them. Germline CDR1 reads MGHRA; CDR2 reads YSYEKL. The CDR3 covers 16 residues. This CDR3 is CASSYQDSGMNTEAFF. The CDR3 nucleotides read TGCGCCAGCAGCTACCAAGATAGCGGAATGAACACTGAAGCTTTCTTT.

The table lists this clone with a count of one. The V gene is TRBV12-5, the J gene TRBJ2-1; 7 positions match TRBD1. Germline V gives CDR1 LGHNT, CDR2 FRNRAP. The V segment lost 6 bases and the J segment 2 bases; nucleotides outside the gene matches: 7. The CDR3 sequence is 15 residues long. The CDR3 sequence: CASGPRDRPYNEQFF. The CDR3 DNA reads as TGTGCTAGTGGACCTCGGGACAGACCCTACAATGAGCAGTTCTTC.

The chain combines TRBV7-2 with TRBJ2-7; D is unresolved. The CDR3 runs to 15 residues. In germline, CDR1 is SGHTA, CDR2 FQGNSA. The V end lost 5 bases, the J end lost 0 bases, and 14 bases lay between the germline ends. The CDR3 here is CASSALAAFSYEQYF. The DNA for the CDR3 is TGTGCCAGCAGCGCGCTCGCAGCGTTCTCCTACGAGCAGTACTTC.

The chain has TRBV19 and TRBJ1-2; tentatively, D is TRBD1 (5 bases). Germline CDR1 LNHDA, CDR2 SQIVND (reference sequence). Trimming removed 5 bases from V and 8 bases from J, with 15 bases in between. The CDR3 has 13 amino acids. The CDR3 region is CASSVQGGEGYTF. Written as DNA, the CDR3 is TGTGCCAGTAGTGTCCAGGGCGGGGAGGGCTACACCTTC.

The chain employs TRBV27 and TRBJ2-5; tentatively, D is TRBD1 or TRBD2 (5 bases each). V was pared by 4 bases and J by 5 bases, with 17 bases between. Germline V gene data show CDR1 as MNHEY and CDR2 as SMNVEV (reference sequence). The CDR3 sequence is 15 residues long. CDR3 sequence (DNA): TGTGCCAGCAGTTCCCGGGGCCTCAAATCGGAGACCCAGTACTTC. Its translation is CASSSRGLKSETQYF.

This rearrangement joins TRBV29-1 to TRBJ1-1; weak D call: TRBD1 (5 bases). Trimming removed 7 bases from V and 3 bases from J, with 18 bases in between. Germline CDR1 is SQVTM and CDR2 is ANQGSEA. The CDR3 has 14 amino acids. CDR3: CSARRGGTDTEAFF. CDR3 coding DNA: TGCAGCGCTCGTCGGGGGGGTACAGACACTGAAGCTTTCTTT.

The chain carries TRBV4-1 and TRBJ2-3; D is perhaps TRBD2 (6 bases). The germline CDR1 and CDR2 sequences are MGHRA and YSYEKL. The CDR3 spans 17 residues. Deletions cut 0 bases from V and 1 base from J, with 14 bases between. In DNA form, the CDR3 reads TGCGCCAGCAGCCAAGAACTAGCTGCCGTGGGCACAGATACGCAGTATTTT. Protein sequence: CASSQELAAVGTDTQYF.

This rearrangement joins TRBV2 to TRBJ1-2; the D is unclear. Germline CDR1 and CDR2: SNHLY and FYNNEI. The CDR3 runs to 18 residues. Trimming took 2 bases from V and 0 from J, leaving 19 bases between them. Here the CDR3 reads CASSEPEITSLANYGYTF. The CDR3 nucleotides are TGTGCCAGCAGTGAACCTGAAATTACCAGTTTAGCTAACTATGGCTACACCTTC.

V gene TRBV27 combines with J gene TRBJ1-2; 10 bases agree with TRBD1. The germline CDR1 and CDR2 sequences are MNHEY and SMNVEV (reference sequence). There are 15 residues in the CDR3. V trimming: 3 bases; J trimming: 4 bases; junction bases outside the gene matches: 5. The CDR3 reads CASSLGQGTGYGYTF. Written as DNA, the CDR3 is TGTGCCAGCAGTTTGGGACAGGGGACGGGCTATGGCTACACCTTC.

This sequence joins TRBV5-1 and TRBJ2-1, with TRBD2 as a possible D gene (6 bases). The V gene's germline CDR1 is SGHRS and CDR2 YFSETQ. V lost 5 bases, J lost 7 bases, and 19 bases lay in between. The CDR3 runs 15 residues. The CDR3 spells CASRSPGEILNEQFF. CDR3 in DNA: TGCGCCAGCAGATCACCGGGGGAGATTCTAAATGAGCAGTTCTTC.

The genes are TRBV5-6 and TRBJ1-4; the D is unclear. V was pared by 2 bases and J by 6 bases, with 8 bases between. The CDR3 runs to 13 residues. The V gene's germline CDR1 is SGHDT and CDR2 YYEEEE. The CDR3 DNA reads TGTGCCAGCAGCTTCTGGTTGGATGAAAAACTGTTTTTT. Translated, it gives CASSFWLDEKLFF.

CDR3 nucleotide sequence: TGTGCCGTGGGGGCGCGAGGCACTGAAGCTTTCTTT. This encodes CAVGARGTEAFF. The J gene is TRBJ1-1, the V gene TRBV19, with D tentatively TRBD1 (6 bases). Trimming removed 11 bases from V and 4 bases from J, with 14 bases in between. Germline CDR1 reads LNHDA; CDR2 reads SQIVND (reference sequence). The CDR3 has 12 residues.

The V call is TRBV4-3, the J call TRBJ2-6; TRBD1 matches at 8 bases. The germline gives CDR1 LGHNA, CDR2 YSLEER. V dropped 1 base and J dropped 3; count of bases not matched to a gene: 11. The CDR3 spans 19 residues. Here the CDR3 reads CASSQGTGPSSFGANVLTF. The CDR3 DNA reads TGCGCCAGCAGCCAAGGGACAGGGCCCAGTTCTTTTGGGGCCAACGTCCTGACTTTC.

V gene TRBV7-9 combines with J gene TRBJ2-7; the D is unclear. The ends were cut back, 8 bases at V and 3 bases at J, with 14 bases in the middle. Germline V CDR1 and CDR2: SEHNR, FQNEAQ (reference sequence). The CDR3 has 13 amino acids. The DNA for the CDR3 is TGTGCCAGCGCATCGACCCTCCTCTACGAGCAGTACTTC. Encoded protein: CASASTLLYEQYF.

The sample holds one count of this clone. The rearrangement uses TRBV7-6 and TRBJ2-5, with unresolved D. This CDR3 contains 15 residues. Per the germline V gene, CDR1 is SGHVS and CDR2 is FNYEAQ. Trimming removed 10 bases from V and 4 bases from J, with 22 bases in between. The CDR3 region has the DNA TGTGCCAACTTCTCCGGGCCCCTAGGCAGAGAGACCCAGTACTTC. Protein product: CANFSGPLGRETQYF.

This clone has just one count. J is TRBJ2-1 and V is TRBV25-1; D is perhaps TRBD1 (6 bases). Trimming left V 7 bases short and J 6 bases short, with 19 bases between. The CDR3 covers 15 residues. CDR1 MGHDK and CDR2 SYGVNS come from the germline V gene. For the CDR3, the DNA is TGTGCCAGCATGGTAGTGGGGACATACTTCAATGAGCAGTTCTTC. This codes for CASMVVGTYFNEQFF.

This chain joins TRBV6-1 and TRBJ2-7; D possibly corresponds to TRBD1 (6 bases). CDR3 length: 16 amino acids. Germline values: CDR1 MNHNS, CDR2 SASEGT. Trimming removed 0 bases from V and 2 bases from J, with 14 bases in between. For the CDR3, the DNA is TGTGCCAGCAGTGAAGCGGACAGCCTGGTCGCCTACGAGCAGTACTTC. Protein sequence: CASSEADSLVAYEQYF.